The 3 T cell receptor beta chains listed next were all sequenced from one sample in a study of response to subunit inactivated influenza vaccine. Each CDR3 protein gets one entry after TCRdb re-called the RT-PCR reads with MiXCR. The table lists approximately 530,000 distinct CDR3 sequences, 7.2% of them singletons, with around 13% in the top ten. Sequenced here: PBMCs from blood, sampled less than 30 months after vaccination. Source of these receptors: a man aged 45 to 70 who received an inactivated influenza vaccine.

A single count supports this clonotype. V and J are TRBV5-1 and TRBJ2-1, with D possibly TRBD2 on 5 matching bases. Between the trimmed V and J ends, which lost 6 bases and 9 bases, there was a span of 13 bases. Germline V gene data show CDR1 as SGHRS and CDR2 as YFSETQ. This CDR3 has 12 residues. CDR3 in amino acids: CASTSGMGEQFF. The CDR3 DNA sequence: TGCGCCAGCACCAGCGGCATGGGTGAGCAGTTCTTC. The variable domain in full, with the rest retrieved from reference TRBV5-1 and TRBJ2-1, is KAGVTQTPRYLIKTRGQQVTLSCSPISGHRSVSWYQQTPGQGLQFLFEYFSETQRNKGNFPGRFSGRQFSNSRSEMNVSTLELGDSALYLCASTSGMGEQFFGPGTRLTVL.

This clonotype turned up a few times. The J gene is TRBJ2-7, the V gene TRBV20-1; tentative D call: TRBD1 (6 bases). Trimming took 6 bases from V and 7 from J, leaving 13 bases between them. The CDR3 has 11 residues. Germline V gives CDR1 DFQATT, CDR2 SNEGSKA (reference sequence). This chain's CDR3 is CSAERGKEQYF. DNA of the CDR3: TGCAGTGCGGAAAGGGGGAAGGAGCAGTACTTC.

This clonotype was observed at least ten times. V gene TRBV10-3 combines with J gene TRBJ2-1; D is undetermined. Germline V gene data show CDR1 as ENHRY and CDR2 as SYGVKD. The CDR3 loop spans 12 amino acids. Trimming took 5 bases from V and 6 from J, leaving 8 bases between them. CDR3 in DNA: TGTGCCATCAGTACTGGTAGCAATGAGCAGTTCTTC. Translating gives CAISTGSNEQFF.